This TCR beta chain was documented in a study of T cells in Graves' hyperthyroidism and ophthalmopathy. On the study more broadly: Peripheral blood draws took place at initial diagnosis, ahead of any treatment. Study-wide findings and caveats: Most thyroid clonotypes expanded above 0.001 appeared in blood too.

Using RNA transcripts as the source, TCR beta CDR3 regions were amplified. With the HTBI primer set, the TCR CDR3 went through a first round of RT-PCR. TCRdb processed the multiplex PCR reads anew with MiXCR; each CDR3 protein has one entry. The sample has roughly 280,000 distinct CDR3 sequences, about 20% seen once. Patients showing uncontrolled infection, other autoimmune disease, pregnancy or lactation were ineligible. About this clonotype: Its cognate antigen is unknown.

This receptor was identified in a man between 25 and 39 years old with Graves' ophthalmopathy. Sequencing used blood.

CDR3 coding DNA: TGTGCCTGGAGGGCGCTGGGGGGAAACACCATATATTTT. It is translated as CAWRALGGNTIYF. V gene TRBV30 combines with J gene TRBJ1-3; no clear D gene. V lost 3 bases and J 4 bases, leaving 10 bases between the germline ends. Germline values: CDR1 GTSNPN, CDR2 SVGIG (reference sequence). This CDR3 contains 13 residues.